The entry below describes one T cell receptor (beta chain). The data derive from a study of blood T cell repertoires in COVID-19. Study-level information: Sample material is recorded as cDNA or gDNA derived from T cells, B-cell-depleted T cells, or PBMCs.

Germline-derived CDR1 and CDR2 are SGHNT and YYREEE (reference sequence). CDR3 size: 16 residues. Trimming took 2 bases from V and 0 from J; bases not matched to a gene: 5. The repertoire was sequenced with immunoSEQ multiplex PCR; TCRdb's copy has only in-frame clones and lacks some. The sample lists about 240,000 clones, 80% to 85% occurring once. Input material: peripheral blood. This sequence was found in a woman aged 60-75 years with active or convalescent COVID-19. This chain links TRBV5-4 with TRBJ2-7, with 10 positions matching TRBD2. CDR3 sequence reads: CASSFGLAGDSYEQYF. The CDR3, as DNA: TGTGCCAGCAGCTTTGGGCTAGCGGGGGACTCCTACGAGCAGTACTTC.